These 9 T cell receptor beta chains share one sample of origin, sequenced in a study of T cell clonotyping in hematopoietic cell transplantation. Profiling relied on immunoSEQ multiplex PCR, and the TCRdb table lists in-frame clones only, not all of them. The sample lists tens of thousands of clones, about 93% occurring once. Sequencing input: peripheral blood mononuclear cells. Source of these receptors: a woman in her forties or fifties in good health. Some clones in this sample may be carry-over from other donors' samples.

The V and J genes are TRBV11-3 and TRBJ2-2; tentative D call: TRBD2 (5 bases). Germline V lookup: CDR1 SGHNT, CDR2 YENEEA. The CDR3 consists of 15 residues. With 1 base removed from V and 7 bases from J, the gap between germline ends came to 13 bases. This CDR3 is CASSLVSAGLGELFF. CDR3 DNA: TGTGCCAGCAGCTTAGTCTCGGCGGGTCTCGGGGAGCTGTTTTTT.

The chain is built from TRBV11-3 and TRBJ2-1, with 11 nucleotides matching TRBD2. V lost 6 bases and J lost 10; bases outside the gene matches: 11. Per germline, CDR1 SGHNT and CDR2 YENEEA. The CDR3 runs 15 residues. CDR3 sequence (DNA): TGTGCCAGCAGTATGGGACTAGCGGTTTACATGGAGCAGTTCTTC. It translates to CASSMGLAVYMEQFF.

J is TRBJ1-5 and V is TRBV19, with TRBD1 identical over 8 bases. The ends lost 3 bases at V and 7 bases at J; junction bases unmatched: 5. Germline V lookup: CDR1 LNHDA, CDR2 SQIVND (reference sequence). The CDR3 sequence is 14 residues long. CDR3 sequence reads: CASSISQGVQPQHF. In DNA form, the CDR3 reads TGTGCCAGTAGTATTTCACAGGGGGTGCAGCCCCAGCATTTT.

This clone has a single count. The gene calls are TRBV30 and TRBJ1-6; D possibly corresponds to TRBD1 (6 bases). CDR3 length equals 15 residues. Germline V gene sequence: CDR1 GTSNPN, CDR2 SVGIG (reference sequence). Trimming cost V 1 base and J 7 bases, with 14 bases left between them. For the CDR3, the DNA is TGTGCCTGGAGTGCTACAGGGATTAGGAATTCACCCCTCCACTTT. As protein: CAWSATGIRNSPLHF.

Points on this clone: The sample holds other DNA sequences that translate to the same CDR3. This chain connects TRBV28 to TRBJ1-2; D not certain. Looked up from germline, CDR1 is MDHEN and CDR2 is SYDVKM. The CDR3 is 12 residues long. Trimming took off 7 bases at V and 2 bases at J, with 8 bases between the two ends. CDR3 bases: TGTGCCAGCACCCCCCGGAACTATGGCTACACCTTC. Protein product: CASTPRNYGYTF.

V usage is TRBV28 and J usage is TRBJ2-2, with TRBD1 matching 10 bases. The CDR3 is 16 residues long. Germline-derived CDR1 and CDR2 are MDHEN and SYDVKM. The V gene end was trimmed by 6 bases and the J gene end by 5 bases; junction bases not matched to a gene: 9. CDR3 bases: TGTGCCAGCAGCCCCTGGACAGGGGGAAGGACCGGGGAGCTGTTTTTT. It translates to CASSPWTGGRTGELFF.

The chain couples TRBV19 to TRBJ1-6; D gene unclear. V lost 5 bases to trimming and J lost 5 bases, with 10 bases between them. The CDR3 totals 14 residues. Per germline, CDR1 LNHDA and CDR2 SQIVND (reference sequence). The CDR3 region is CASSPTGDNSPLHF. DNA for the CDR3: TGTGCCAGTAGTCCAACCGGGGATAATTCACCCCTCCACTTT.

V gene TRBV5-1 combines with J gene TRBJ1-6; 7 bases are a match to TRBD1. The ends lost 4 bases at V and 9 bases at J; junction bases unmatched: 10. The CDR3 totals 15 residues. Germline V CDR1 and CDR2: SGHRS, YFSETQ. Here the CDR3 DNA reads TGCGCCAGCAGCGCCTCCGGGACAGTCGGTTCACCCCTCCACTTT. Its translation is CASSASGTVGSPLHF.

J is TRBJ2-3 and V is TRBV5-1, with TRBD2 matching over 12 bases. J lost 1 base, V lost 5 bases, and 2 bases had no gene match. The CDR3 has 15 residues. Germline V gene lookup returns CDR1 SGHRS and CDR2 YFSETQ. CDR3 region: CASRRTSGGTDTQYF. The CDR3 nucleotides read TGCGCCAGCAGACGGACTAGCGGGGGCACAGATACGCAGTATTTT.